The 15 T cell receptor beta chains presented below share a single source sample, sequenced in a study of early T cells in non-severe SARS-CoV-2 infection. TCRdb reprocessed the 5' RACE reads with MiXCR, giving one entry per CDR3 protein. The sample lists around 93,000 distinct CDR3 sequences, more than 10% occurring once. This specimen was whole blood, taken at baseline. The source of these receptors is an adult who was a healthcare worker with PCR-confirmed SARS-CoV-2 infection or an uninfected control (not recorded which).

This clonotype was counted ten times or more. The CDR3 here is CSAIRTSAETQYF. The DNA for the CDR3 is TGCAGTGCTATCCGGACTAGCGCGGAGACCCAGTACTTC. The chain is built from TRBV20-1 and TRBJ2-5, with 9 bases fitting TRBD2. The J segment lost 5 bases and the V segment lost 4 bases, leaving 5 bases of the junction unmatched. CDR3 length: 13 residues. Germline V gene data show CDR1 as DFQATT and CDR2 as SNEGSKA (reference sequence).

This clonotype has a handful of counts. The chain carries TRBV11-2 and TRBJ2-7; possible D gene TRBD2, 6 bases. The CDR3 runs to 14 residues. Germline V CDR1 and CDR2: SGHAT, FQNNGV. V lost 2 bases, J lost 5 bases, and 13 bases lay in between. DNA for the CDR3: TGTGCCAGCAGCTTATTTGCGGGGTCTCACGAGCAGTACTTC. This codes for CASSLFAGSHEQYF.

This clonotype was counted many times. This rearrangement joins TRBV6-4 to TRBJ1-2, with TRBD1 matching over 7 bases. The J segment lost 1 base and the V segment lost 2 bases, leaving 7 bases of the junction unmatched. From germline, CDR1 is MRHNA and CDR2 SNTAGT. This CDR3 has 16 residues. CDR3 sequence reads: CASSDAPYRGNYGYTF. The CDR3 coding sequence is TGTGCCAGCAGTGACGCCCCGTACAGGGGTAACTATGGCTACACCTTC.

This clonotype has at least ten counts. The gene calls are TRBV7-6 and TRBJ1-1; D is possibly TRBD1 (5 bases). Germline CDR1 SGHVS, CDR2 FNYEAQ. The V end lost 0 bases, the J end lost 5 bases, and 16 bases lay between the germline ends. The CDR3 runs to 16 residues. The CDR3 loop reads CASSLAPNPGGTEAFF. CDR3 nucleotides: TGTGCCAGCAGCTTAGCCCCCAACCCCGGGGGGACTGAAGCTTTCTTT. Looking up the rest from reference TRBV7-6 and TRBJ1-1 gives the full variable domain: GAGVSQSPRYKVTKRGQDVALRCDPISGHVSLYWYRQALGQGPEFLTYFNYEAQQDKSGLPNDRFSAERPEGSISTLTIQRTEQRDSAMYRCASSLAPNPGGTEAFFGQGTRLTVV.

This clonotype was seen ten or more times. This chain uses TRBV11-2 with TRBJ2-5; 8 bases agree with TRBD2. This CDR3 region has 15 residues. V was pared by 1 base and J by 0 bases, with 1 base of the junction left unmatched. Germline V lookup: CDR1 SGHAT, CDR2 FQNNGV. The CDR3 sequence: CASSLGGRNQETQYF. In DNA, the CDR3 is TGTGCCAGCAGCTTAGGCGGGAGGAACCAAGAGACCCAGTACTTC.

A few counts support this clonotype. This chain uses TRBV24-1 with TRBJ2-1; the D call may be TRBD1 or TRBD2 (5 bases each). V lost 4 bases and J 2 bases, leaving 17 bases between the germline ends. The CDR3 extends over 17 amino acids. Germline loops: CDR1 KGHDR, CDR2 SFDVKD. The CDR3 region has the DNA TGTGCCACCAGTGACCCGAGGGACGGAGGAGCCTACAATGAGCAGTTCTTC. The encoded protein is CATSDPRDGGAYNEQFF.

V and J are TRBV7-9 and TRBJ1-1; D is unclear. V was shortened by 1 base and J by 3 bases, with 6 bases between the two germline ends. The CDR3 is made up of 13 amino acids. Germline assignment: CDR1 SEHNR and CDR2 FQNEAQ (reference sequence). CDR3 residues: CASSLVTDTEAFF. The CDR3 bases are TGTGCCAGCAGCTTAGTCACGGACACTGAAGCTTTCTTT.

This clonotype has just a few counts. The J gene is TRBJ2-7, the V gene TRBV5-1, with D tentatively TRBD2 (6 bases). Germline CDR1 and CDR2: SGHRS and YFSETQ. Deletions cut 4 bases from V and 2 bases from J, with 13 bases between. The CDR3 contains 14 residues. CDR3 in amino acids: CASSLSPSAYEQYF. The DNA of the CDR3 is TGCGCCAGCAGCCTCAGCCCTAGCGCCTACGAGCAGTACTTC. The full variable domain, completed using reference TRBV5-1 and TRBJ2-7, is KAGVTQTPRYLIKTRGQQVTLSCSPISGHRSVSWYQQTPGQGLQFLFEYFSETQRNKGNFPGRFSGRQFSNSRSEMNVSTLELGDSALYLCASSLSPSAYEQYFGPGTRLTVT.

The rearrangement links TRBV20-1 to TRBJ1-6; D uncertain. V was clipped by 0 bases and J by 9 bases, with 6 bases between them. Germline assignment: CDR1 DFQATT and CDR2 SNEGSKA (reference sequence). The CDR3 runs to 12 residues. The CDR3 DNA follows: TGCAGTGCTAGAGATCCGAGTTCACCCCTCCACTTT. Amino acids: CSARDPSSPLHF.

DNA of the CDR3: TGTGCCAGCAGGTTGACAGGGGGAACTCTAACTAATGAAAAACTGTTTTTT. Amino acids: CASRLTGGTLTNEKLFF. The chain employs TRBV6-5 and TRBJ1-4, with 9 positions matching TRBD1. This CDR3 region has 17 residues. Germline CDR1 and CDR2: MNHEY and SVGAGI. The trim removed 6 bases at V and 1 base at J, leaving 9 bases unmatched.

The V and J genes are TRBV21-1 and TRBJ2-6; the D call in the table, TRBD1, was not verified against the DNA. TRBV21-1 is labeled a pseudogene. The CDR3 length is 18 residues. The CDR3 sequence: CASSIDRTVYFGANVLTF. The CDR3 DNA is TGTGCCAGCAGCATCGACAGGACAGTTTACTTTGGGGCCAACGTCCTGACTTTC.

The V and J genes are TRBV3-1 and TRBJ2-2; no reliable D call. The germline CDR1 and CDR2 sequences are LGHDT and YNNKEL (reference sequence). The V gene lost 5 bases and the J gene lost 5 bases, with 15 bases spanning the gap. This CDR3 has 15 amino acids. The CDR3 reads CASSYPGPSTGELFF. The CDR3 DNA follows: TGTGCCAGCAGCTATCCGGGCCCGAGTACCGGGGAGCTGTTTTTT.

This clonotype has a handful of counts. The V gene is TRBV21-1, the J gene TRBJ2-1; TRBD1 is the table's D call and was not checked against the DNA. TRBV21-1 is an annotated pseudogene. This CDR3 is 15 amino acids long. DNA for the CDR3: TGTGCCAGCAGCCGGGACGGTTGCAGGGACAATGAGCAGTTCTTC. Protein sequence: CASSRDGCRDNEQFF.

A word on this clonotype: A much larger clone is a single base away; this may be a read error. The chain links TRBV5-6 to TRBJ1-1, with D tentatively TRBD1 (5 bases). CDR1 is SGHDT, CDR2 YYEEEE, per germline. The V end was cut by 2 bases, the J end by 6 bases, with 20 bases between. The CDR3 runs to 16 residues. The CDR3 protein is CASSLRIGAIGSEAFF. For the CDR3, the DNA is TGTGCCAGCAGCTTACGCATAGGGGCTATAGGCTCTGAAGCTTTCTTT.

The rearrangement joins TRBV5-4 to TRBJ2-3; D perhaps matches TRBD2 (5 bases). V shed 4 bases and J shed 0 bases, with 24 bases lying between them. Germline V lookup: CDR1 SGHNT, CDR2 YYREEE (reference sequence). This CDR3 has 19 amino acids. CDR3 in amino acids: CASSPTPWFSDPSTDTQYF. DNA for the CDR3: TGTGCCAGCAGCCCGACCCCATGGTTTAGCGACCCTAGCACAGATACGCAGTATTTT.